This note documents a single T cell receptor beta chain sequence. Its binding antigen is unknown. Base qualities are missing; no much larger clone stands one base away. The protocol used for the library was the immunoSEQ multiplex PCR assay. Following the manufacturer's protocol, the hsTCRB Kit was used to amplify rearranged TCR beta chain sequences. An Illumina MiSeq was used to sequence the TCRB libraries. In the source study's methods: The kit vendor's proprietary platform handled demultiplexing, trimming and gene mapping. Sourced from immuneACCESS, this table was stored by TCRdb with only in-frame sequences that have V and J called. A share of the clones is absent; for the studies checked, an unresolved V gene accounts for under half, and the remainder has no known explanation. D and trimming come from the DNA, and the V and J calls and clone size come from that table. In all, the sample holds under 40,000 clones, and roughly 80% of those were seen once. The ten most abundant clones make up about 7% of the sample.

According to the study, the label for this sample's time point signals: week 35, safety follow-up. Each vaccine dose was 300 ug of a 20-mer mutant IDH1 peptide in Montanide, given subcutaneously with topical imiquimod. Patients received eight vaccinations in weeks 1, 3, 5, 7, 11, 15, 19 and 23, corresponding to visits V03 through V10. The donors had newly diagnosed IDH1-mutant astrocytomas of WHO grade 3 or 4 that showed loss of nuclear ATRX. The samples were drawn from NOA16, a multicentre, single-arm, open-label phase I trial in Germany that tested a mutant IDH1 peptide vaccine in humans for the first time. Genomic DNA for TCRB sequencing was extracted from EDTA blood using the DNeasy Blood and Tissue Kit. These data are taken from a study of a mutant IDH1 vaccine in newly diagnosed glioma (dated by TCRdb to the early 2020s). Describing the broader study: In the chemotherapy-containing groups, vaccination started alongside temozolomide cycles, whereas in patients who had radiotherapy alone it started 4-6 weeks after radiotherapy. The approximately 32 treated patients were approximately 62% male and roughly 40% female, with a mean age of about 38 years. Prior to enrollment, patients had been given standard therapy consisting of radiotherapy alone, temozolomide alone, or radiochemotherapy with temozolomide, with the combination given to most patients. The week-35 safety follow-up took place at visit V12, and the week-47 end of study took place at visit V13. Peripheral blood was drawn at six visits: V03 (baseline), V05, V07, V10, V12 and V13. Longitudinal TCRB deep sequencing was done for some 26 treated patients, wherever samples were available for exploratory analyses.

V gives up 7 bases and J gives up 5 bases, and the segment between their germline ends measures 14 bases. The germline V gene (reference sequence) sets CDR1 to LNHDA and CDR2 to SQIVND. Measured from the cysteine to the phenylalanine, the CDR3 is 13 residues long. The read is trimmed to its CDR3 DNA, 39 bases read in frame from base 1. The full study reports these points: No apparent relationship was observed between pseudoprogression and alterations in the top peripheral T cell clonotypes detected by TCRB sequencing. Across multiple MHC alleles, vaccine-induced immune responses were seen in around 94% of patients. PBMC samples for TCRB deep sequencing were selected based on availability. It was noted by the authors that analyses of patient blood samples could not be reproduced owing to sample limitations.

The sample was PBMCs, taken from a glioma patient whose treatment included an IDH1 peptide vaccine. The receptor comes from a woman between 18 and 29 years old with glioma. The rearranged segments are TRBV19 and TRBJ1-2, with the identity of the D gene unclear. The sequenced DNA is TGTGCCAGTAAAGAGGAGGGAGTATATGGCTACACCTTC. The translation is CASKEEGVYGYTF.